Listed below are T cell receptor beta chains from one sample, sequenced in a study of OX40 agonist ivuxolimab in advanced cancers. Libraries were prepared by immunoSEQ multiplex PCR; TCRdb keeps only in-frame clonotypes and omits some of them. The sample has approximately 43,000 clones, 89% seen once. The sample here was CD4+ or CD8+ T cells sorted from blood, taken in a trial of the OX40 agonist ivuxolimab. The receptor set was obtained from an adult with an advanced solid tumor such as melanoma, head and neck, liver or kidney cancer. Each CDR3 is given with its conserved first and last residue. The D gene is left open where the match is weak. Only some rows state a clone size, as once, few, many or a class for expanded clones.

TRBJ1-1,-,once,TRBV7-9,TGTGCCAGCAGCTTCGGGGGGGGCACTGAAGCTTTCTTT,CASSFGGGTEAFF
TRBJ1-3,-,-,TRBV10-3,TGTGCCATCAGCGAGTCCAGGGACTCCTCTGGAAACACCATATATTTT,CAISESRDSSGNTIYF
TRBJ1-5,-,-,TRBV28,TGTGCCAGCACAAAGGATAGCAATCAGCCCCAGCATTTT,CASTKDSNQPQHF
TRBJ2-1,-,-,TRBV10-3,TGTGCCATCAGTGAGTCGGCATCTTACAATGAGCAGTTCTTC,CAISESASYNEQFF
TRBJ1-5,TRBD1,-,TRBV19,TGTGCCAGTAGTACAGGACAGGGGGCTCGATATAGCAATCAGCCCCAGCATTTT,CASSTGQGARYSNQPQHF
TRBJ1-2,-,-,TRBV7-2,TGTGCCAGCAGCTTATTCTCTGGCTACACCTTC,CASSLFSGYTF
TRBJ1-2,TRBD1,-,TRBV7-3,TGTGCCAGCAGCTTGGACAGGGGGCAGGGCTACACCTTC,CASSLDRGQGYTF
TRBJ1-1,-,-,TRBV4-3,TGCGCCAGCAGCCAGGACATAGTGAACACTGAAGCTTTCTTT,CASSQDIVNTEAFF
TRBJ1-5,-,-,TRBV19,TGTGCCAGTAGTAGGACAGTACCAAGCAATCAGCCCCAGCATTTT,CASSRTVPSNQPQHF
TRBJ1-2,-,-,TRBV7-8,TGTGCCAGCAGCTCCCGACAGAGTAACTATGGCTACACCTTC,CASSSRQSNYGYTF
TRBJ1-4,TRBD1,-,TRBV5-4,TGTGCCAGCAGCTGGGACAGGGGGGTAGAAAAACTGTTTTTT,CASSWDRGVEKLFF
TRBJ1-5,TRBD1,-,TRBV5-8,TGTGCCAGCAGCTTCCGGACAGGCGATCAGCCCCAGCATTTT,CASSFRTGDQPQHF
TRBJ2-3,-,-,TRBV29-1,TGCAGCGAGGGGACTAGCACAGATACGCAGTATTTT,CSEGTSTDTQYF
TRBJ2-7,-,-,TRBV6-1,TGTGCCAGCACGCCGACACCTAGCTCCTACGAGCAGTACTTC,CASTPTPSSYEQYF
TRBJ2-7,-,-,TRBV4-3,TGCGCCAGCAGCCACCGACACGGTACGGACGAGCAGTACTTC,CASSHRHGTDEQYF
TRBJ2-1,TRBD2,-,TRBV6-5,TGTGCCAGCAGGCGAGCGGGGGGTGGTTACAATGAGCAGTTCTTC,CASRRAGGGYNEQFF
TRBJ2-7,-,-,TRBV28,TGTGCCAGCAGCAACAGGGCCCACGAGCAGTACTTC,CASSNRAHEQYF
TRBJ2-6,-,once,TRBV2,TGTGCCAGCAGTTCCGTTTCTGGGGCCAACGTCCTGACTTTC,CASSSVSGANVLTF
TRBJ1-6,TRBD1,few,TRBV4-1,TGCGCCAGCAGCCAACCGACAGGGCCCAATTCACCCCTCCACTTT,CASSQPTGPNSPLHF
TRBJ1-5,-,-,TRBV6-1,TGTGCCAGCATTACAATAGGTATCGGGAATCAGCCCCAGCATTTT,CASITIGIGNQPQHF
TRBJ1-3,-,-,TRBV18,TGTGCCAGCTCACCGGTCAGGCTGGCAGGAAACACCATATATTTT,CASSPVRLAGNTIYF
TRBJ2-7,-,-,TRBV6-5,TGTGCCAGCGGGCGGGACGTGGGGGCCGAGCAGTACTTC,CASGRDVGAEQYF
TRBJ1-4,-,-,TRBV5-1,TGCGCCAGCAGCTTGAACAGGGACTACACTAATGAAAAACTATTTTTT,CASSLNRDYTNEKLFF
TRBJ1-6,-,-,TRBV5-1,TGCGCCAGCAGCTTGGCTTCTACAGGAATCACCTATAATTCACCCCTCCACTTT,CASSLASTGITYNSPLHF
TRBJ2-7,TRBD1,-,TRBV19,TGTGCCAGTAAAGACAGGGAACGCTACGAGCAGTACTTC,CASKDRERYEQYF
TRBJ2-3,TRBD1,-,TRBV19,TGTGCCAGTAGCGACAGGGGGCAAACAGATACGCAGTATTTT,CASSDRGQTDTQYF
TRBJ1-2,-,-,TRBV11-3,TGTGCCAGCAGCTTAGATCGAGGTGGAGGGCGCCACTATGGCTACACCTTC,CASSLDRGGGRHYGYTF
TRBJ2-2,-,-,TRBV5-1,TGCGCCAGCAGCCTCGAGACGAACACCGGGGAGCTGTTTTTT,CASSLETNTGELFF
TRBJ2-3,-,-,TRBV5-6,TGTGCCAGCAGCAAGGATCGGGGAGCCACAGATACGCAGTATTTT,CASSKDRGATDTQYF
TRBJ2-3,-,few,TRBV6-5,TGTGCCAGCAGTTACGGTGTGTACACAGATACGCAGTATTTT,CASSYGVYTDTQYF
TRBJ1-5,TRBD1,-,TRBV9,TGTGCCAGCAGCGTCACAGGGGGCGGTCAGCCCCAGCATTTT,CASSVTGGGQPQHF
TRBJ2-3,-,-,TRBV10-3,TGTGCCATCACGGCGGGGACGGCTAGCACAGATACGCAGTATTTT,CAITAGTASTDTQYF
TRBJ1-2,-,-,TRBV10-3,TGTGCCATCAGTGAGTCTGGGGGGAATCGTGGCTACACCTTC,CAISESGGNRGYTF
TRBJ2-7,TRBD1,-,TRBV11-1,TGTGCCAGCAGCTTACAGGGGGCTAGCGACGAGCAGTACTTC,CASSLQGASDEQYF
TRBJ2-1,TRBD2,-,TRBV4-1,TGCGCCAGCAGCCAAGAACCACTAGCGGGGACAGGCTACAATGAGCAGTTCTTC,CASSQEPLAGTGYNEQFF
TRBJ2-2,-,-,TRBV19,TGTGCCAGTAGTATGGGTAGGGACGCCGGGGAGCTGTTTTTT,CASSMGRDAGELFF
TRBJ2-2,-,once,TRBV2,TGTGCCAGCAGTGAAATTCAGGGAAGGGGCCTAGGAGGGGAGCTGTTTTTT,CASSEIQGRGLGGELFF
TRBJ2-1,-,-,TRBV18,TGTGCCAGCTCACTCTTTGCCTCCTCCGGGACATCCATCAATGAGCAGTTCTTC,CASSLFASSGTSINEQFF
TRBJ1-1,-,-,TRBV19,TGTGCCAGTAGTATTGGGGGGGTGAACACTGAAGCTTTCTTT,CASSIGGVNTEAFF
TRBJ1-2,-,-,TRBV9,TGTGCCAGCAGCAAGCAACAGGGACGAGCCAACTATGGCTACACCTTC,CASSKQQGRANYGYTF
TRBJ1-5,-,-,TRBV7-2,TGTGCCAGCAGTCATTCTCTCGGGCCCCAGCATTTT,CASSHSLGPQHF
TRBJ1-2,-,-,TRBV6-6,TGTGCCAGCCTTAGCTACCGAGGGGGCTACACCTTC,CASLSYRGGYTF
TRBJ2-1,-,-,TRBV13,TGTGCCAGCAGCCCCACAGGCAGACGCTCCTACAATGAGCAGTTCTTC,CASSPTGRRSYNEQFF
TRBJ1-1,-,-,TRBV29-1,TGCAGCGTTGAGAACTGGGGCCAGAACACTGAAGCTTTCTTT,CSVENWGQNTEAFF
TRBJ1-1,-,-,TRBV5-1,TGCGCCAGCAGCTGGACCCAGGGGAACACTGAAGCTTTCTTT,CASSWTQGNTEAFF